The entry that follows covers one TCR beta chain sequence. Repertoires were generated with immunoSEQ multiplex PCR, while TCRdb's copy carries only in-frame clones and drops some. Of hundreds of thousands of clones listed, around 84% are singletons. Trimming stripped 7 bases from V and 5 bases from J, with 14 bases between. The CDR3 has 14 residues. CDR1 is LNHDA, CDR2 SQIVND, per germline (reference sequence). This record comes from a study of blood T cell repertoires in COVID-19. The overall study: Sources were T cells, B-cell-depleted T cells, or PBMCs; the material itself was cDNA or gDNA.

What was sequenced was PBMCs or T cells enriched from blood (not recorded which). The source of this sequence is a middle-aged woman with acute COVID-19. V usage is TRBV19 and J usage is TRBJ2-2; D might be TRBD2 (6 bases). CDR3 in amino acids: CASTIQAGTGELFF. CDR3 in DNA: TGTGCCAGTACCATACAGGCGGGGACCGGGGAGCTGTTTTTT.